The clone carrying this TCR beta chain was detected many times. Its specificity is not known. The data originate from a study of T cells in Graves' hyperthyroidism and ophthalmopathy. Study-level findings and limits: For ophthalmopathy, model prediction preceded onset by a median approximately 6 months.

Individuals with ophthalmopathy presented a Clinical Activity Score of at least 3, a NOSPECS grade of at least 4 and a duration under 3 months. A patient was excluded if there was uncontrolled infection, other autoimmune disease, pregnancy or lactation. PBMCs were sourced from more than 9 ml fresh peripheral blood. The germline gives CDR1 SGHAT, CDR2 FQNNGV. The CDR3 is 15 residues long. V lost 5 bases and J 2 bases, leaving 15 bases between the germline ends. Authors of the study amplified TCR beta CDR3 regions from RNA transcripts. First-round RT-PCR of the TCR CDR3 relied on the HTBI primer set. From the multiplex PCR reads, TCRdb called clonotypes with MiXCR, one entry per CDR3 protein. The sample lists approximately 610,000 distinct CDR3 sequences, approximately 15% seen once, with about 4% in the top ten.

The sequence came from a woman in her forties with Graves' ophthalmopathy. The chain recombines TRBV11-2 with TRBJ2-5; TRBD1 might be the D (6 bases). The sample comprised blood. The CDR3 sequence is CASSPLGTLQETQYF. In DNA form, the CDR3 reads TGTGCCAGCAGCCCGCTAGGGACACTACAAGAGACCCAGTACTTC.